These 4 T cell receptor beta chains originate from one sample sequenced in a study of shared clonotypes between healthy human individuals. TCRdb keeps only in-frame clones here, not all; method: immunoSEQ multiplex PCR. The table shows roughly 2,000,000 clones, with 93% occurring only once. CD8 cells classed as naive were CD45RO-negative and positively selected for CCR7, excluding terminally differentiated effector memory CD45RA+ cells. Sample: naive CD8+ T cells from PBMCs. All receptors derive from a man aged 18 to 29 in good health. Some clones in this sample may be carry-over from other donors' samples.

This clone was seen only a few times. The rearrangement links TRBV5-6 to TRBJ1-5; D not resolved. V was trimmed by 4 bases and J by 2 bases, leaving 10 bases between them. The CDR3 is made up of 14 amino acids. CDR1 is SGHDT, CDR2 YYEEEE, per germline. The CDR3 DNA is TGTGCCAGCAGCAGGGCGGCGGGCAATCAGCCCCAGCATTTT. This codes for CASSRAAGNQPQHF. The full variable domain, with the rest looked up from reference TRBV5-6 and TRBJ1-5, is DAGVTQSPTHLIKTRGQQVTLRCSPKSGHDTVSWYQQALGQGPQFIFQYYEEEERQRGNFPDRFSGHQFPNYSSELNVNALLLGDSALYLCASSRAAGNQPQHFGDGTRLSIL.

This chain's CDR3 is CASILNPLAGGINEQYF. The CDR3 coding sequence is TGTGCCAGTATTCTGAACCCTCTGGCGGGAGGGATTAACGAGCAGTACTTC. V gene TRBV19 combines with J gene TRBJ2-7, with TRBD2 matching 9 bases. Germline V gene lookup returns CDR1 LNHDA and CDR2 SQIVND (reference sequence). The J segment lost 5 bases and the V segment lost 7 bases, leaving 18 bases of the junction unmatched. The CDR3 spans 17 residues.

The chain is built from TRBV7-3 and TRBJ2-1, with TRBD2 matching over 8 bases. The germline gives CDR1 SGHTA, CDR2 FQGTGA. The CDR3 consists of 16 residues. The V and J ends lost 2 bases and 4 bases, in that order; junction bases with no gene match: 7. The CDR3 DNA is TGTGCCAGCAGCTTACGTTTCCAGCGGGAGTACAATGAGCAGTTCTTC. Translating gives CASSLRFQREYNEQFF.

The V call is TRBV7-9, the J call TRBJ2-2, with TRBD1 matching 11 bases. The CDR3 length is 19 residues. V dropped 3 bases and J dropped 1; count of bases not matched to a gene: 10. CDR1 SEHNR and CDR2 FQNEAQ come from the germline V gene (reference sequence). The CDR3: CASSFRGQGAWVNTGELFF. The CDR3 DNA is TGTGCCAGCAGCTTCAGAGGACAGGGGGCGTGGGTGAACACCGGGGAGCTGTTTTTT.